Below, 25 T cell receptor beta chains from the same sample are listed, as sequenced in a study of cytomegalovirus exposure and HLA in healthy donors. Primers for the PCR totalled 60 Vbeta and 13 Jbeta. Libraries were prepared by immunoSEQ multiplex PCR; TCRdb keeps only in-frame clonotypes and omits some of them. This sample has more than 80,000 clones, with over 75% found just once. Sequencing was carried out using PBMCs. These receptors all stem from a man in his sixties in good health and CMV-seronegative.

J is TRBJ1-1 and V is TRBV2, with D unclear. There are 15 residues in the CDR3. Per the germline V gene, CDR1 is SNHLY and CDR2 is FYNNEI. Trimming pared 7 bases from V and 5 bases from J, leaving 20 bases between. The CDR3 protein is CASTTRTGGGTEAFF. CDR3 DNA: TGTGCCAGCACTACCCGGACGGGAGGAGGGACTGAAGCTTTCTTT.

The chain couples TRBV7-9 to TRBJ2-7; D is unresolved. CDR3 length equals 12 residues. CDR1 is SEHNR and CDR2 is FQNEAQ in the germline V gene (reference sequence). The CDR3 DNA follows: TGTTCCAGCAGCTCTCGGGTCTACGAGCAGTACGTC. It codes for CSSSSRVYEQYV.

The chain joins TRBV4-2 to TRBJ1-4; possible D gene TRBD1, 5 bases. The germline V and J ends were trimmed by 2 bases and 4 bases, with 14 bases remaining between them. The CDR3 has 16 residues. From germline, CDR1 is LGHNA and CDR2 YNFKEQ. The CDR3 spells CASSQTPGQGNEKLFF. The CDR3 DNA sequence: TGTGCCAGCAGCCAAACCCCAGGCCAGGGTAATGAAAAACTGTTTTTT.

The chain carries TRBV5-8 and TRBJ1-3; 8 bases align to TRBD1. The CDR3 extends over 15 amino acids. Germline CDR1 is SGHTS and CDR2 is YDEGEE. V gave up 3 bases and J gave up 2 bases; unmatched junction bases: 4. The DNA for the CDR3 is TGTGCCAGCAGCTCGGACAGGGTGCCTGGAAACACCATATATTTT. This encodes CASSSDRVPGNTIYF.

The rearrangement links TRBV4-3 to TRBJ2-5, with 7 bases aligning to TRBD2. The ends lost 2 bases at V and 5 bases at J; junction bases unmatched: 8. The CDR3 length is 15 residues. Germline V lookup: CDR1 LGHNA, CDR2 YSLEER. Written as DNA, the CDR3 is TGCGCCAGCAGCCAACAGCTAGCGGACCTCGAGACCCAGTACTTC. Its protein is CASSQQLADLETQYF.

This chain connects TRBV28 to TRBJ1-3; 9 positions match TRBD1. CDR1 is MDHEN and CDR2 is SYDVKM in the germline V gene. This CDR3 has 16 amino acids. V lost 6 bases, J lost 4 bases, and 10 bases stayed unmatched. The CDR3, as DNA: TGTGCCAGCAGCCTATACGGACAGGGGCGCGGAAACACCATATATTTT. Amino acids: CASSLYGQGRGNTIYF.

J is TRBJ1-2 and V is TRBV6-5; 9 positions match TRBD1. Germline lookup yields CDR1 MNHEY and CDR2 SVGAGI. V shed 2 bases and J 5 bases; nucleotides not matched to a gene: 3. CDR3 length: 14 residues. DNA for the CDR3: TGTGCCAGCAGTTACGGACAGGGGCGGTATGGCTACACCTTC. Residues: CASSYGQGRYGYTF.

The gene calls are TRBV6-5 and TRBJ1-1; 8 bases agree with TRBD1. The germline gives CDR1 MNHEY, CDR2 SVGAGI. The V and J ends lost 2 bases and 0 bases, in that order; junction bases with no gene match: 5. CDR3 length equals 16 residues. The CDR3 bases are TGTGCCAGCAGTTACCGATGGACAGGGATGAACACTGAAGCTTTCTTT. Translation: CASSYRWTGMNTEAFF.

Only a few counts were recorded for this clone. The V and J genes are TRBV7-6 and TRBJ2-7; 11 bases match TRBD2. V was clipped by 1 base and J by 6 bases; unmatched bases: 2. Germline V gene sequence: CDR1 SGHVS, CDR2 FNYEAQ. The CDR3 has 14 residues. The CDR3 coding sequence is TGTGCCAGCAGCTTAGGAACTAGCGGGGGCGAGCAGTACGTC. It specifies CASSLGTSGGEQYV.

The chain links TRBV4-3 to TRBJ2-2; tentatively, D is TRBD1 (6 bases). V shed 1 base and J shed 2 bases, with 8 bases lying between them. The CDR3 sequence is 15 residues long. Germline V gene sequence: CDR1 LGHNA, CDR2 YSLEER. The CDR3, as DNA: TGCGCCAGCAGCCAAGGGACAGTAAACACCGGGGAGCTGTTTTTT. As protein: CASSQGTVNTGELFF.

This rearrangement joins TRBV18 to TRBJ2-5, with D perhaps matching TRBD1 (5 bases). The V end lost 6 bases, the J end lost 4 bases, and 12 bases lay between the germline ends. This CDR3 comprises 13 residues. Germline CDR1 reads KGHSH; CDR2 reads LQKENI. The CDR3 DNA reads TGTGCCAGCTCCCAGGGCAAAGGAGAGACCCAGTACTTC. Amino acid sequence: CASSQGKGETQYF.

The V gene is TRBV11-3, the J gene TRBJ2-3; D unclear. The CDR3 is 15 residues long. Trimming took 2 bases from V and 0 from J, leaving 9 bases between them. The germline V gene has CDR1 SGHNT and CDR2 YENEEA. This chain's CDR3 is CASSLSHSSTDTQYF. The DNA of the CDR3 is TGTGCCAGCAGCTTATCCCACTCTAGCACAGATACGCAGTATTTT.

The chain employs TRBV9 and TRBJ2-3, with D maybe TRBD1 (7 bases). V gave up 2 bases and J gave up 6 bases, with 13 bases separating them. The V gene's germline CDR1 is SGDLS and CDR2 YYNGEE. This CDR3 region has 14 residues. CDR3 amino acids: CASSVQGGEDTQYF. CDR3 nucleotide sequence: TGTGCCAGCAGCGTTCAGGGGGGTGAGGATACGCAGTATTTT. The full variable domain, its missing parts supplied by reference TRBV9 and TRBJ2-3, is DSGVTQTPKHLITATGQRVTLRCSPRSGDLSVYWYQQSLDQGLQFLIQYYNGEERAKGNILERFSAQQFPDLHSELNLSSLELGDSALYFCASSVQGGEDTQYFGPGTRLTVL.

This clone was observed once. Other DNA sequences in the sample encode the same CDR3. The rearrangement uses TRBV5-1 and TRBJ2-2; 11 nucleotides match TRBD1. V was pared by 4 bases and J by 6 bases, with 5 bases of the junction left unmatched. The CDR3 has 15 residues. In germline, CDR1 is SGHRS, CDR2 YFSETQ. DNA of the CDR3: TGCGCCAGCAGCCCCGGGACAGGGGGATCCGGGGAGCTGTTTTTT. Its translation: CASSPGTGGSGELFF.

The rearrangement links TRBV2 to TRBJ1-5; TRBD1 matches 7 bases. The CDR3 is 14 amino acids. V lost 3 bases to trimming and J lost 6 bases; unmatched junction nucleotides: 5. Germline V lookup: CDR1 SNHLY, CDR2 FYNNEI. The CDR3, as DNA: TGTGCCAGCAGTGAGGAGGGGGCGGTTCAGCCCCAGCATTTT. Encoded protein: CASSEEGAVQPQHF.

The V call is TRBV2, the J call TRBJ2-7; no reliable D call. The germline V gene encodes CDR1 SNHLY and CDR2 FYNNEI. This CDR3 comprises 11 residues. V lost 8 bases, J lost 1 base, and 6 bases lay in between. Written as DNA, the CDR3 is TGTGCCAGCGTCAGGTCCTACGAGCAGTACTTC. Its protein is CASVRSYEQYF.

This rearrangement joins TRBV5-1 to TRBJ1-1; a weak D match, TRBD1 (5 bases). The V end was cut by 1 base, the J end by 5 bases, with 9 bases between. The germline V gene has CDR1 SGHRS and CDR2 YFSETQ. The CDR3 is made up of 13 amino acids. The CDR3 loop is CASSLNGGTEAFF. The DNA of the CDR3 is TGCGCCAGCAGCTTGAACGGGGGGACTGAAGCTTTCTTT.

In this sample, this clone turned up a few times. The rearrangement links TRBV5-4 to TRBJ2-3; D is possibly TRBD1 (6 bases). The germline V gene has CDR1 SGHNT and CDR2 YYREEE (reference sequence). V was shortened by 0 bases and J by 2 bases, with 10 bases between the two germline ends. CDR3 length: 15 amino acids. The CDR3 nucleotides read TGTGCCAGCAGCTTGGGACAGGCCCACACAGATACGCAGTATTTT. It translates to CASSLGQAHTDTQYF.

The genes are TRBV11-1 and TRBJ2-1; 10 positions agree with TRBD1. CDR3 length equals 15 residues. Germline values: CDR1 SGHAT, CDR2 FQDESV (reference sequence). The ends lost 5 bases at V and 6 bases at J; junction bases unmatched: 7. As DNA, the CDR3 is TGTGCCAGCAGCCCCGGGACAGGGGAGGGCAATGAGCAGTTCTTC. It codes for CASSPGTGEGNEQFF. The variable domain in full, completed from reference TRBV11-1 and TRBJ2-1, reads EAEVAQSPRYKITEKSQAVAFWCDPISGHATLYWYRQILGQGPELLVQFQDESVVDDSQLPKDRFSAERLKGVDSTLKIQPAELGDSAMYLCASSPGTGEGNEQFFGPGTRLTVL.

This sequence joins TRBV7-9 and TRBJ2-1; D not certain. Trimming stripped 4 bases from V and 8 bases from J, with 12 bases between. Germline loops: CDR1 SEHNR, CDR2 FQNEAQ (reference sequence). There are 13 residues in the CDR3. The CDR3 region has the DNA TGTGCCAGCAGCTCCTTTCGCTCGGATGAGCAGTTCTTC. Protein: CASSSFRSDEQFF.

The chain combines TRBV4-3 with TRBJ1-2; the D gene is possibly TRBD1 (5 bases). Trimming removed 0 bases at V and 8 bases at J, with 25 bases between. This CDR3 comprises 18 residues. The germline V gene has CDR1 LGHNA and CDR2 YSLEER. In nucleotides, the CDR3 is TGCGCCAGCAGCCAAGATTGGTTTCGGCAGGGCCCTCTGGGGGGCTACACCTTC. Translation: CASSQDWFRQGPLGGYTF.

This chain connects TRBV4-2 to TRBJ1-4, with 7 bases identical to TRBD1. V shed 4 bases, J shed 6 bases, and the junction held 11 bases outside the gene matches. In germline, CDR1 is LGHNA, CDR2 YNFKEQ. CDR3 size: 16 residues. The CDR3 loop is CASSPARQGLDEKLFF. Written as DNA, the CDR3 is TGTGCCAGCAGCCCCGCGCGACAGGGATTGGATGAAAAACTGTTTTTT.

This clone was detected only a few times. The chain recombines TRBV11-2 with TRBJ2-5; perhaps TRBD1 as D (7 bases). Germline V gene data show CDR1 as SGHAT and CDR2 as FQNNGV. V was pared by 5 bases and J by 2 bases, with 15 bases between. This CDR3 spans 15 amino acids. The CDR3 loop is CASSRGQAGQETQYF. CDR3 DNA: TGTGCCAGCAGCCGCGGACAGGCGGGGCAAGAGACCCAGTACTTC. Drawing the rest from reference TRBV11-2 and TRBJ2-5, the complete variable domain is EAGVAQSPRYKIIEKRQSVAFWCNPISGHATLYWYQQILGQGPKLLIQFQNNGVVDDSQLPKDRFSAERLKGVDSTLKIQPAKLEDSAVYLCASSRGQAGQETQYFGPGTRLLVL.

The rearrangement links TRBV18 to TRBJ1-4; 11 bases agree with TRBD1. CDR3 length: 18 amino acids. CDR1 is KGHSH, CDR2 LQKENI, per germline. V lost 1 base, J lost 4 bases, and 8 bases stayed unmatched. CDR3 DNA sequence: TGTGCCAGCTCACCACGCGCCATGGGACAGGGGGATAATGAAAAACTGTTTTTT. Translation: CASSPRAMGQGDNEKLFF.

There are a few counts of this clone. The CDR3 region has the DNA TGTGCCAGCAGCTTTACAGGGGCAACAGCCAAAAACATTCAGTACTTC. Residues: CASSFTGATAKNIQYF. The chain combines TRBV7-9 with TRBJ2-4; 7 bases align to TRBD1. This CDR3 has 16 amino acids. CDR1 SEHNR and CDR2 FQNEAQ come from the germline V gene (reference sequence). Trimming removed 3 bases from V and 0 bases from J; junction bases left unmatched: 5.